This TCR beta chain was obtained from a study of shared clonotypes between healthy human individuals (dated by TCRdb to the early 2020s). In the study overall: The cohort comprised a couple of women and a few men aged 18 to 49 years. Per donor, three plates each were used for CD4 naive and CD4 memory, two for CD8 naive, and one for CD8 memory. To estimate repertoire size and how much clonotype sharing occurs between individuals, the study deeply sequenced the blood TCR repertoires of five healthy adults. To increase sequencing depth and limit assay-specific biases, different laboratories used diverse techniques to prepare libraries and sequence TCR repertoires. Between about 0.85 and 8.9 billion PBMCs per donor were obtained by leukapheresis. Findings and caveats that apply to the study as a whole: Compared with non-shared clonotypes, the clonotypes found in all four sorted-subset donors had higher generation probabilities. Pairwise subsampling led to the expectation that sequencing depth would affect the degree of clonotype sharing among donors. Because the study included only a small number of donors, the genetic and exposure-history diversity represented was limited. Rarefaction of sorted-subset datasets indicated incomplete sequencing despite the large sequencing depth. When several donors were compared, the shared fraction of clonotypes was 5% to 6.5% for naive CD4, more than 3% for naive CD8, 2.3% for memory CD4, and 0.35% to 0.4% for memory CD8. Estimated clonotype richness was generally larger for naive than for memory subsets. Sampling was restricted to blood, and TCR repertoires in tissues likely differ from the TCR repertoires found in blood.

Using the deep immunoSEQ assay, TCR CDR3 regions were amplified from genomic DNA by multiplex PCR. Extracted genomic DNA from each cell subset was spread evenly across all wells of several immunoSEQ 96-well plates, with each plate serving as a replicate. For sorted subsets, each replicate PCR was loaded with approximately 200 ng genomic DNA, equivalent to 32,000 or so T cell genomes. Purified libraries were measured with a Qubit 3.0 fluorometer, size-checked on a Bioanalyzer 2100, and measured again with the KAPA Library Quantification kit. Each immunoSEQ 96-well plate was sequenced on its own single-read 150-cycle Illumina NextSeq 550 flow cell. The study's processing was this. Because the immunoSEQ output included only junctional sequences and no quality scores, the filtering could not be the same as the filtering used for full-length reads. To assign V/J genes and CDR3, sequences were annotated using PyIR, a Python wrapper for IgBLAST v1.9, with IMGT germline references. Any read was removed if the V/J assignment was weak (E-value above 1e-6), the CDR3 was missing, or the read contained stop codons, out-of-frame junctions, or ambiguous translated residues. V3J clonotypes were defined as sequences sharing the same inferred V gene, J gene, and CDR3 amino acid sequence. Percentage overlap between repertoires was computed as shared unique clonotypes divided by the size of the smaller repertoire. Richness of each repertoire was evaluated using RTK rarefaction, the Chao1 estimator, and Recon v2.1 estimates of unobserved clonotypes. OLGA was used to compute generation probabilities for all TCRbeta clonotypes that the gDNA method yielded from four donors. The clones in this table, taken by TCRdb from immuneACCESS, are in-frame only. Not every clone is retained; where verified, under half of the shortfall comes from an unresolved V gene, and the cause of the rest is unknown. V and J calls and clone size are copied from that table; D and trimming were computed from the DNA. In this sample the table shows approximately 1,500,000 clones, about 96% of which occur a single time. Roughly 1.2% of the sample belongs to the ten largest clones.

The donors were healthy, HIV-negative adults who had no recently reported acute infections or vaccinations. Only Caucasian adults living in Nashville, Tennessee, USA were represented among the donors. CD4+ T cells were enriched through magnetic negative selection, after which naive cells were positively selected on CD45RA and the remaining negative fraction served as the memory subset. After blood collection by leukapheresis, PBMCs were isolated using Ficoll-Histopaque density gradient centrifugation and then cryopreserved in the vapor phase of liquid nitrogen. Purity and quantity of every magnetically sorted T cell population were checked by analytical flow cytometry. From each sorted fraction, genomic DNA was isolated and quantified by UV absorbance on a Nanodrop 2000c. About this clone itself: It has no known antigen specificity. The input lacks base qualities; no much larger clone sits a single base away.

The TCR was taken from a man aged 25 to 45 in good health. Sequenced: naive CD4+ T cells sorted from blood. The cell subset or site label, read with the paper, signifies: CD45RA+ positively selected.

The CDR3 reads CASSPQAGGPLEQYF. The base sequence is TGTGCCAGCAGCCCCCAAGCGGGAGGCCCTCTCGAGCAGTACTTC. The sequence is built from TRBV5-6 and TRBJ2-7; TRBD2 aligns with 9 central bases. Reading the germline V gene gives CDR1 SGHDT and CDR2 YYEEEE. V is trimmed back by 4 bases and J by 6 bases, and the junction contains 11 bases that no gene match accounts for. Including the terminal cysteine and phenylalanine, the CDR3 comprises 15 residues. CDR3 DNA only is kept here, 45 bases in frame from base 1.